What follows describes a single TCR beta chain. The sample is drawn from a study of control samples from healthy donors and cancer patients. Profiled with immunoSEQ multiplex PCR; TCRdb holds only in-frame clones, not every one. The sample has around 90,000 clones, roughly 80% seen once; the top ten hold approximately 19%. V lost 5 bases and J 5 bases, leaving 13 bases between the germline ends. The germline V gene encodes CDR1 PRHDT and CDR2 FYEKMQ (reference sequence). The CDR3 consists of 13 residues. This receptor was taken from a man between 25 and 39 years old in good health. This chain connects TRBV13 to TRBJ2-7; D perhaps matches TRBD1 (6 bases). The sequenced sample was blood. In nucleotides, the CDR3 is TGTGCCAGCAGCCCTCAGGGGTTCCACGAGCAGTACTTC. It codes for CASSPQGFHEQYF. The full variable domain, rest sourced from reference TRBV13 and TRBJ2-7, is AAGVIQSPRHLIKEKRETATLKCYPIPRHDTVYWYQQGPGQDPQFLISFYEKMQSDKGSIPDRFSAQQFSDYHSELNMSSLELGDSALYFCASSPQGFHEQYFGPGTRLTVT.